This TCR beta chain was recorded in a study of cytomegalovirus exposure and HLA in healthy donors. Of note for this clone: Its specificity is not known.

The primer mix had 60 Vbeta and 13 Jbeta primers. The assay was immunoSEQ multiplex PCR, and TCRdb's table has in-frame clones only and misses some. The table records 100,000 to 150,000 clones, 60% to 85% of them present only once. CDR3 length: 17 residues. Germline CDR1 SGHTS, CDR2 YDEGEE. V lost 0 bases, J lost 4 bases, and 16 bases lay in between. Study-level results: TCR beta chains associated with HLA were, in a later analysis, more clonally expanded than equally common others.

This rearrangement joins TRBV5-8 to TRBJ2-2, with D possibly TRBD1 on 5 matching bases. This TCR was sampled from a woman aged 40 to 50 in good health and CMV-seronegative. The sequencing sample was made of PBMCs. CDR3 residues: CASSLGVSTDSTGELFF. The CDR3 DNA follows: TGTGCCAGCAGCTTGGGCGTATCAACTGACAGCACCGGGGAGCTGTTTTTT.